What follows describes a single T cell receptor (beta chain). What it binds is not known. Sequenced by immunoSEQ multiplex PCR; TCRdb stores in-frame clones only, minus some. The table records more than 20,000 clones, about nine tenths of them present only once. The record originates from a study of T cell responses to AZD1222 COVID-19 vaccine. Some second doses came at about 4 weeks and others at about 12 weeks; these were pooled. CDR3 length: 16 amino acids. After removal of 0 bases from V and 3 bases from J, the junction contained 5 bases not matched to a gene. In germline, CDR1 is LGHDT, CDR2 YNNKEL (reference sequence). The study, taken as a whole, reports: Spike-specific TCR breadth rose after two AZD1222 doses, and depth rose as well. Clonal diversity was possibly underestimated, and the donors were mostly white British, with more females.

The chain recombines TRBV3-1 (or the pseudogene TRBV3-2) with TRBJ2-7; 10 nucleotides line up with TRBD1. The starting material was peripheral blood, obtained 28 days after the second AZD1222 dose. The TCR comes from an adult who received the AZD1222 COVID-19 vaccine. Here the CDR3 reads CASSQDLRDRGYEQYF. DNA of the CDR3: TGTGCCAGCAGCCAAGACCTCCGGGACAGGGGCTACGAGCAGTACTTC.